The 8 T cell receptor beta chains below all came from one sample that was sequenced in a study of shared clonotypes between healthy human individuals. Here immunoSEQ multiplex PCR was the method, and the copy in TCRdb shows in-frame clones only, minus some. The table shows hundreds of thousands of clones, with roughly 92% occurring only once. CD8 cells classed as naive were CD45RO-negative and positively selected for CCR7, excluding terminally differentiated effector memory CD45RA+ cells. The specimen was naive CD8+ T cells sorted from blood. Receptors were obtained from a man aged 30 to 39 in good health.

The J gene is TRBJ2-1, the V gene TRBV4-2; 8 bases agree with TRBD2. Germline V gene sequence: CDR1 LGHNA, CDR2 YNFKEQ. The CDR3 contains 17 residues. The J segment lost 4 bases and the V segment lost 0 bases, leaving 8 bases of the junction unmatched. The CDR3 nucleotides are TGTGCCAGCAGCCAAGATGCAACTAGCGGCGGTTACAATGAGCAGTTCTTC. Amino acid sequence: CASSQDATSGGYNEQFF.

Only one count was recorded for this clone. The V gene is TRBV5-8, the J gene TRBJ2-7, with D possibly called TRBD1 or TRBD2 (5 bases each). The CDR3 has 14 residues. Per germline, CDR1 SGHTS and CDR2 YDEGEE. Trimming took 3 bases from V and 4 from J, leaving 14 bases between them. CDR3 sequence (DNA): TGTGCCAGCAGCTCGGGACCCCAGGTGTACGAGCAGTACTTC. Its translation: CASSSGPQVYEQYF.

The chain has TRBV4-1 and TRBJ2-1; D gene unclear. Germline values: CDR1 MGHRA, CDR2 YSYEKL. CDR3 size: 15 residues. V was trimmed by 0 bases and J by 8 bases, leaving 14 bases between them. The CDR3 DNA follows: TGCGCCAGCAGCCAAGATAATTACCGATGGTATGAGCAGTTCTTC. Amino acid sequence: CASSQDNYRWYEQFF.

This chain links TRBV11-2 with TRBJ2-6; D perhaps matches TRBD1 (6 bases). Germline V gene lookup returns CDR1 SGHAT and CDR2 FQNNGV. This CDR3 spans 18 amino acids. Trimming stripped 0 bases from V and 0 bases from J, with 12 bases between. CDR3 coding DNA: TGTGCCAGCAGCTTAGAAAGGGGGAAACTCTCTGGGGCCAACGTCCTGACTTTC. It specifies CASSLERGKLSGANVLTF. The entire variable domain, with the rest obtained from reference TRBV11-2 and TRBJ2-6, is as follows: EAGVAQSPRYKIIEKRQSVAFWCNPISGHATLYWYQQILGQGPKLLIQFQNNGVVDDSQLPKDRFSAERLKGVDSTLKIQPAKLEDSAVYLCASSLERGKLSGANVLTFGAGSRLTVL.

The chain combines TRBV28 with TRBJ2-7; the D gene is possibly TRBD2 (5 bases). Trimming pared 3 bases from V and 3 bases from J, leaving 12 bases between. The germline V gene encodes CDR1 MDHEN and CDR2 SYDVKM. This CDR3 is 14 amino acids long. The CDR3 coding sequence is TGTGCCAGCAGTTTCGCGAGGGTAGTCTACGAGCAGTACTTC. It codes for CASSFARVVYEQYF.

A word on this clone: This sample includes further DNA sequences coding for the same CDR3. This chain's CDR3 is CASSSGVSYEQYF. Written as DNA, the CDR3 is TGTGCCAGCAGCTCCGGGGTCTCCTACGAGCAGTACTTC. This chain links TRBV6-5 with TRBJ2-7; possible D gene TRBD2, 5 bases. This CDR3 comprises 13 residues. V lost 6 bases and J lost 0, with 9 bases in between. Looked up from germline, CDR1 is MNHEY and CDR2 is SVGAGI.

The chain couples TRBV6-1 to TRBJ2-5; 12 bases agree with TRBD2. J gave up 2 bases and V 3 bases, and 10 bases lay outside the gene matches. The length of the CDR3 is 18 residues. Germline V gene lookup returns CDR1 MNHNS and CDR2 SASEGT. The chain's CDR3 is CASSESPGLAGSQETQYF. The CDR3 DNA reads as TGTGCCAGCAGTGAGTCACCGGGACTAGCGGGTTCTCAAGAGACCCAGTACTTC.

V usage is TRBV4-3 and J usage is TRBJ2-1, with D perhaps matching TRBD1 (5 bases). The V end was cut by 3 bases, the J end by 8 bases, with 17 bases between. The CDR3 runs to 15 residues. Germline V gene lookup returns CDR1 LGHNA and CDR2 YSLEER. The CDR3 sequence is CASSQQRQSSDEQFF. CDR3 bases: TGCGCCAGCAGCCAGCAGCGACAGAGCTCGGATGAGCAGTTCTTC.